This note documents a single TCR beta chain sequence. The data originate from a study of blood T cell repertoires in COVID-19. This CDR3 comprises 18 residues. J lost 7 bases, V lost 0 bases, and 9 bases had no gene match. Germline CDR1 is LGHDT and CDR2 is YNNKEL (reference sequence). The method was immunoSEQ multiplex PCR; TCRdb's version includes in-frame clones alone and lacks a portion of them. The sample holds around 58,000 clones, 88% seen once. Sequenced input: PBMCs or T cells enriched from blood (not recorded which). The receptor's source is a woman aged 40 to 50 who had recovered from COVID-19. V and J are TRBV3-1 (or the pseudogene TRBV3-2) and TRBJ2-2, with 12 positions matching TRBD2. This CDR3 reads CASSQEGLAGGPLGELFF. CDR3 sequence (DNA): TGTGCCAGCAGCCAAGAAGGCCTAGCGGGGGGGCCTCTCGGGGAGCTGTTTTTT.